The 4 T cell receptor beta chains presented below share a single source sample, sequenced in a study of blood T cell repertoires in COVID-19. The protocol was immunoSEQ multiplex PCR, while the TCRdb copy is restricted to in-frame clones and leaves out a portion. The table includes over 200,000 clones, about 90% detected once. The source material was peripheral blood. The receptors stem from a man in his forties with active or convalescent COVID-19.

This chain connects TRBV19 to TRBJ2-7; TRBD1 matches at 8 bases. Trimming at V came to 6 bases and at J to 2 bases, leaving 3 bases not matched to a gene. CDR1 and CDR2 from the germline V gene are LNHDA and SQIVND (reference sequence). This CDR3 has 13 residues. Here the CDR3 DNA reads TGTGCCAGTAGGGCAGGGGGCACCTACGAGCAGTACTTC. Protein product: CASRAGGTYEQYF.

This chain uses TRBV9 with TRBJ2-2, with a possible D match to TRBD2 (5 bases). With 3 bases removed from V and 7 bases from J, the gap between germline ends came to 13 bases. The CDR3 has 14 residues. Per the germline V gene, CDR1 is SGDLS and CDR2 is YYNGEE. DNA for the CDR3: TGTGCCAGCAGCGGCTCATGGGGAGTCGGGGAGCTGTTTTTT. It specifies CASSGSWGVGELFF. Looking up the rest from reference TRBV9 and TRBJ2-2 gives the full variable domain: DSGVTQTPKHLITATGQRVTLRCSPRSGDLSVYWYQQSLDQGLQFLIQYYNGEERAKGNILERFSAQQFPDLHSELNLSSLELGDSALYFCASSGSWGVGELFFGEGSRLTVL.

The chain recombines TRBV27 with TRBJ2-5; tentatively, D is TRBD2 (6 bases). Germline CDR1 is MNHEY and CDR2 is SMNVEV (reference sequence). The CDR3 has 15 residues. Trimming removed 5 bases at V and 4 bases at J, with 17 bases between. The CDR3 loop reads CASSLGGMGGETQYF. The CDR3 nucleotides are TGTGCCAGCAGTCTGGGCGGTATGGGGGGAGAGACCCAGTACTTC.

The CDR3 DNA follows: TGTGCCAGCAGCTTGGCCTACCACGAGCAGTACTTC. Its protein is CASSLAYHEQYF. The chain uses TRBV5-5 and TRBJ2-7; D not resolved. V was clipped by 0 bases and J by 5 bases, with 6 bases between them. The CDR3 has 12 residues. Germline assignment: CDR1 SGHKS and CDR2 YYEKEE (reference sequence).